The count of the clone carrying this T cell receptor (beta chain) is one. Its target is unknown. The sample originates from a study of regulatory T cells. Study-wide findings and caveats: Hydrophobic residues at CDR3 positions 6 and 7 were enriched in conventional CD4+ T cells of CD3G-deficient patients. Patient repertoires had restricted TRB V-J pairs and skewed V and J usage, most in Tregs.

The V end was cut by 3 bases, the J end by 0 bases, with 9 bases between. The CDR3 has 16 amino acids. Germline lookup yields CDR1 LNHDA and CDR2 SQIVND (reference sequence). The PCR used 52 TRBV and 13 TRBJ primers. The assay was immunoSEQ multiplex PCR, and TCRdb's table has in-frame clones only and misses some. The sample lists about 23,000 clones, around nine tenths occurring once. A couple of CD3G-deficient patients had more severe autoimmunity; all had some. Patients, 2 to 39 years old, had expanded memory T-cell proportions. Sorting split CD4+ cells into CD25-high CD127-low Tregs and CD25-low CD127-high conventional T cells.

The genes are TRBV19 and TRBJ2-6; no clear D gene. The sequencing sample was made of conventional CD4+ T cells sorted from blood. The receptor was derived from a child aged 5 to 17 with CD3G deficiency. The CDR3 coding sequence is TGTGCCAGTAGTATGTACAGAAGCTCTGGGGCCAACGTCCTGACTTTC. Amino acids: CASSMYRSSGANVLTF.